This T cell receptor beta chain emerged from a study of cytomegalovirus exposure and HLA in healthy donors. Germline-derived CDR1 and CDR2 are LGHNA and YSLEER. This CDR3 is built from 16 residues. Trimming cost V 3 bases and J 2 bases; bases outside gene matches: 6. This PCR relied on a set of 60 Vbeta primers and 13 Jbeta primers. TCRdb keeps only in-frame clones here, not all; method: immunoSEQ multiplex PCR. This sample yields around 180,000 clones, of which 80% to 90% are seen a single time; about 2.4% belongs to the top ten. J is TRBJ2-3 and V is TRBV4-3; 9 bases match TRBD2. The sequence was obtained from a male donor in good health and CMV-seronegative. The specimen sequenced was PBMCs. CDR3 nucleotides: TGCGCCAGCAGCCAGACTAGCGGTGGATCCACAGATACGCAGTATTTT. Translating it yields CASSQTSGGSTDTQYF.